The next 23 T cell receptor beta chains were all read from a single sample in a study of blood T cell repertoires in COVID-19 (dated by TCRdb to 2018 to 2021). Preparation of the library involved the immunoSEQ multiplex PCR assay. TCRdb mirrors the immuneACCESS table, restricted to in-frame sequences. Some clones are absent from its copies; in checked studies, under half trace to an unresolved V gene, and the reason for the others is unknown. This sample holds some 330,000 clones; 80% to 90% were observed only once. Of the sample, more than 1.5% is held by the ten largest clones. Source material: PBMCs or T cells enriched from blood (not recorded which). The receptors derive from a man between 40 and 49 years old in a cohort exposed to, infected with or recovered from COVID-19 (not recorded which).

V is TRBV7-2 and J is TRBJ2-7; TRBD2 matches 13 bases. Trimming at V came to 5 bases and at J to 4 bases, leaving 8 bases not matched to a gene. Per germline, CDR1 SGHTA and CDR2 FQGNSA. CDR3 length equals 16 residues. DNA for the CDR3: TGTGCCAGCAGCCGTGACGGACTAGCGGGAGATTACGAGCAGTACTTC. Translated: CASSRDGLAGDYEQYF.

The chain links TRBV11-2 to TRBJ1-5, with 7 bases that match TRBD1. CDR3 length equals 16 residues. Germline CDR1 and CDR2: SGHAT and FQNNGV. The V gene end was trimmed by 4 bases and the J gene end by 7 bases; junction bases not matched to a gene: 13. DNA for the CDR3: TGTGCCAGCAGCTCAGGCCCGACAGGGAACGACCAGCCCCAGCATTTT. Residues: CASSSGPTGNDQPQHF. Variable domain in full (rest from reference TRBV11-2 and TRBJ1-5): EAGVAQSPRYKIIEKRQSVAFWCNPISGHATLYWYQQILGQGPKLLIQFQNNGVVDDSQLPKDRFSAERLKGVDSTLKIQPAKLEDSAVYLCASSSGPTGNDQPQHFGDGTRLSIL.

The chain carries TRBV19 and TRBJ2-7, with a tentative D call TRBD2 (6 bases). The V and J ends lost 4 bases and 0 bases respectively, with 10 bases between them. The V gene's germline CDR1 is LNHDA and CDR2 SQIVND (reference sequence). The CDR3 is made up of 14 amino acids. The CDR3 loop reads CASSTHGSSYEQYF. The CDR3 nucleotides read TGTGCCAGTAGTACCCACGGGAGCTCCTACGAGCAGTACTTC. Drawing the rest from reference TRBV19 and TRBJ2-7, the complete variable domain is DGGITQSPKYLFRKEGQNVTLSCEQNLNHDAMYWYRQDPGQGLRLIYYSQIVNDFQKGDIAEGYSVSREKKESFPLTVTSAQKNPTAFYLCASSTHGSSYEQYFGPGTRLTVT.

The chain joins TRBV6-5 to TRBJ2-3; 9 nucleotides line up with TRBD2. Germline V lookup: CDR1 MNHEY, CDR2 SVGAGI. J was trimmed by 3 bases and V by 8 bases; bases with no gene match: 6. The length of the CDR3 is 14 residues. The CDR3 bases are TGTGCCAGCCGGGCTAGCGGGGTTACAGATACGCAGTATTTT. It codes for CASRASGVTDTQYF.

The chain joins TRBV18 to TRBJ2-3; D gene unclear. Germline V gives CDR1 KGHSH, CDR2 LQKENI. The CDR3 runs to 15 residues. V was shortened by 2 bases and J by 5 bases, with 14 bases between the two germline ends. Written as DNA, the CDR3 is TGTGCCAGCTCACCAGTGCTACACCGAGGAGATACGCAGTATTTT. Its translation is CASSPVLHRGDTQYF.

This clone was counted a few times. The chain recombines TRBV18 with TRBJ2-5; 9 positions match TRBD2. The length of the CDR3 is 17 residues. Per the germline V gene, CDR1 is KGHSH and CDR2 is LQKENI. The J segment lost 2 bases and the V segment lost 4 bases, leaving 11 bases of the junction unmatched. CDR3 in DNA: TGTGCCAGCTCACGGCCGAGGCGGGAGGGTGTACAAGAGACCCAGTACTTC. Its protein is CASSRPRREGVQETQYF.

The chain is built from TRBV29-1 and TRBJ2-6, with a weak D call TRBD2 (7 bases). The CDR3 has 15 residues. The germline V gene has CDR1 SQVTM and CDR2 ANQGSEA. Trimming removed 4 bases from V and 0 bases from J, with 10 bases in between. The CDR3 nucleotides are TGCAGCGTTGCGGGGGGCGCCTCTGGGGCCAACGTCCTGACTTTC. This gives the protein CSVAGGASGANVLTF. The complete variable domain, with remaining parts taken from reference TRBV29-1 and TRBJ2-6, reads SAVISQKPSRDICQRGTSLTIQCQVDSQVTMMFWYRQQPGQSLTLIATANQGSEATYESGFVIDKFPISRPNLTFSTLTVSNMSPEDSSIYLCSVAGGASGANVLTFGAGSRLTVL.

This chain connects TRBV19 to TRBJ2-3; TRBD2 agrees at 9 bases. The CDR3 is 17 residues long. Germline CDR1 and CDR2: LNHDA and SQIVND (reference sequence). The V gene end was trimmed by 3 bases and the J gene end by 1 base; junction bases not matched to a gene: 8. The CDR3 region has the DNA TGTGCCAGTAGTATCAGGGGTAGCGGGAGAGGCACAGATACGCAGTATTTT. Translated, it gives CASSIRGSGRGTDTQYF.

The V gene is TRBV10-3, the J gene TRBJ1-3; 12 positions match TRBD1. Germline-derived CDR1 and CDR2 are ENHRY and SYGVKD. With 7 bases clipped from V and 9 bases from J, the junction kept 4 bases outside the gene matches. This CDR3 is built from 13 residues. Here the CDR3 reads CAITPGQGATIYF. The CDR3 DNA reads TGTGCCATCACCCCGGGACAGGGGGCCACCATATATTTT.

This clone was seen a few times. The rearrangement joins TRBV13 to TRBJ2-1; 10 bases line up with TRBD1. Germline V lookup: CDR1 PRHDT, CDR2 FYEKMQ (reference sequence). Unmatched junction bases numbered 5, after V lost 0 bases and J lost 6 bases. The CDR3 runs to 16 residues. CDR3 coding DNA: TGTGCCAGCAGCTTAGGGACAGGGGGCGCGGGCAATGAGCAGTTCTTC. As protein: CASSLGTGGAGNEQFF.

The J gene is TRBJ1-3, the V gene TRBV28; maybe TRBD1 (6 bases). Germline V CDR1 and CDR2: MDHEN, SYDVKM. The CDR3 is 14 amino acids. Trimming took off 4 bases at V and 4 bases at J, with 11 bases between the two ends. The CDR3 region is CASSWTALGNTIYF. CDR3 in DNA: TGTGCCAGCAGTTGGACAGCGCTGGGAAACACCATATATTTT.

The V call is TRBV7-8, the J call TRBJ2-5; D unclear. This CDR3 spans 12 amino acids. Trimming removed 5 bases from V and 7 bases from J, with 11 bases in between. Per germline, CDR1 SGHVS and CDR2 FQNEAQ. The CDR3 loop reads CASSRPGWTQYF. CDR3 in DNA: TGTGCCAGCAGCCGACCGGGTTGGACCCAGTACTTC.

This clone was observed a handful of times. The chain is built from TRBV6-4 and TRBJ1-5; 7 nucleotides align to TRBD1. After removal of 0 bases from V and 1 base from J, the junction contained 0 bases not matched to a gene. CDR3 length: 15 amino acids. The germline CDR1 and CDR2 sequences are MRHNA and SNTAGT. CDR3 protein: CASSDSGGSNQPQHF. CDR3 nucleotide sequence: TGTGCCAGCAGTGACTCAGGGGGCAGCAATCAGCCCCAGCATTTT.

This chain links TRBV6-5 with TRBJ2-7; 8 nucleotides agree with TRBD1. In germline, CDR1 is MNHEY, CDR2 SVGAGI. The CDR3 has 16 residues. V shed 0 bases, J shed 1 base, and the junction held 5 bases outside the gene matches. The CDR3: CASSYSIQGASYEQYF. The DNA of the CDR3 is TGTGCCAGCAGTTACTCGATCCAGGGGGCATCCTACGAGCAGTACTTC.

The J gene is TRBJ2-5, the V gene TRBV3-1 (or the pseudogene TRBV3-2); 12 bases align to TRBD2. From germline, CDR1 is LGHDT and CDR2 YNNKEL (reference sequence). This CDR3 has 18 residues. Trimming cost V 1 base and J 2 bases; bases outside gene matches: 8. CDR3 coding DNA: TGTGCCAGCAGCCAAGTGGCGGGGACTAGCGGGTTGCAAGAGACCCAGTACTTC. Translation: CASSQVAGTSGLQETQYF.

The CDR3 protein is CASSPGTGAHEQFF. CDR3 nucleotides: TGTGCCAGCTCCCCCGGGACAGGGGCCCATGAGCAGTTCTTC. This chain connects TRBV18 to TRBJ2-1; TRBD1 aligns across 10 bases. V was pared by 6 bases and J by 8 bases, with 7 bases of the junction left unmatched. CDR3 length equals 14 residues. The germline CDR1 and CDR2 sequences are KGHSH and LQKENI.

The gene calls are TRBV18 and TRBJ1-1, with D perhaps TRBD1 (5 bases). CDR3 length equals 14 residues. Looked up from germline, CDR1 is KGHSH and CDR2 is LQKENI. V gave up 3 bases and J gave up 1 base, with 9 bases separating them. Here the CDR3 reads CASSPFQGNTEAFF. CDR3 bases: TGTGCCAGCTCACCCTTTCAGGGGAACACTGAAGCTTTCTTT.

The chain has TRBV3-1 (or the pseudogene TRBV3-2) and TRBJ2-1, with a tentative D call TRBD2 (5 bases). V was shortened by 6 bases and J by 5 bases, with 14 bases between the two germline ends. This CDR3 has 14 amino acids. CDR1 is LGHDT, CDR2 YNNKEL, per germline (reference sequence). CDR3: CASSQTLADNEQFF. In DNA form, the CDR3 reads TGTGCCAGCAGTCAAACGCTAGCCGACAATGAGCAGTTCTTC.

This chain joins TRBV3-1 (or the pseudogene TRBV3-2) and TRBJ1-5; D might be TRBD1 (5 bases). Deletions cut 5 bases from V and 6 bases from J, with 11 bases between. Germline V gene lookup returns CDR1 LGHDT and CDR2 YNNKEL (reference sequence). The CDR3 covers 13 residues. The CDR3 coding sequence is TGTGCCAGCAGCTTACAGGTGGCTCAGCCCCAGCATTTT. This encodes CASSLQVAQPQHF.

J is TRBJ2-3 and V is TRBV27; 14 positions match TRBD2. V lost 5 bases and J lost 3; bases outside the gene matches: 19. This CDR3 spans 21 amino acids. CDR1 is MNHEY, CDR2 SMNVEV, per germline (reference sequence). CDR3 region: CASSPLRTSGRPLRGTDTQYF. In DNA, the CDR3 is TGTGCCAGCAGTCCACTAAGGACTAGCGGGAGGCCCCTTCGAGGAACAGATACGCAGTATTTT.

This clone was detected once. Other nucleotide sequences in the sample specify the same CDR3. The chain employs TRBV5-6 and TRBJ2-1, with D perhaps TRBD1 (5 bases). CDR3 size: 13 residues. Germline values: CDR1 SGHDT, CDR2 YYEEEE. Trimming took off 4 bases at V and 3 bases at J, with 8 bases between the two ends. This CDR3 is CASSRDSYNEQFF. The CDR3 DNA sequence: TGTGCCAGCAGCCGTGACAGCTACAATGAGCAGTTCTTC.

The genes are TRBV27 and TRBJ2-7; 7 nucleotides align to TRBD1. From germline, CDR1 is MNHEY and CDR2 SMNVEV (reference sequence). This CDR3 has 13 residues. J lost 5 bases, V lost 3 bases, and 4 bases had no gene match. CDR3 bases: TGTGCCAGCAGTTTCAGGGGGATCGACGAGCAGTACTTC. Protein sequence: CASSFRGIDEQYF.

The V gene is TRBV7-3, the J gene TRBJ1-6; weak D call: TRBD1 (6 bases). This CDR3 spans 15 amino acids. Germline V gene sequence: CDR1 SGHTA, CDR2 FQGTGA. The V end was cut by 1 base, the J end by 5 bases, with 9 bases between. The CDR3 loop reads CASSLRGHNNSPLHF. The CDR3 DNA sequence: TGTGCCAGCAGCTTAAGGGGACACAATAATTCACCCCTCCACTTT.